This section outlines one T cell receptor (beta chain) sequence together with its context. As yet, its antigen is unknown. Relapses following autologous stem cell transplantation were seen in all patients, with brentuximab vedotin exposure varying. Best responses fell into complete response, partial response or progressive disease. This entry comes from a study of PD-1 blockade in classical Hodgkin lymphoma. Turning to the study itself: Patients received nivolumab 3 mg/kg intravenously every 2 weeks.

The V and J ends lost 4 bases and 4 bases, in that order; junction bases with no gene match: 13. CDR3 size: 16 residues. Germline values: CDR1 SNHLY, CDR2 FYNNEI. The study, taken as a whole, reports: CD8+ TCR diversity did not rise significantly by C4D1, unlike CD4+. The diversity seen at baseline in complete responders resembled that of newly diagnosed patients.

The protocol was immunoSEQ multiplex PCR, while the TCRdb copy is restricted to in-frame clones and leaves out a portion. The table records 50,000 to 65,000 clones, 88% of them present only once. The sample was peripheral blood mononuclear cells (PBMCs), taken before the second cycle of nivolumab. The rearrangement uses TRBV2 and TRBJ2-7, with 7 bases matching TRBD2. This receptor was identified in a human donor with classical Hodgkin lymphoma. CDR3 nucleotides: TGTGCCAGCAGTGCCGGGACTACCTCTTTATTATACGAGCAGTACTTC. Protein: CASSAGTTSLLYEQYF.